These 17 T cell receptor beta chains were sequenced from one sample in a study of shared clonotypes between healthy human individuals. Produced via immunoSEQ multiplex PCR; TCRdb's table is partial and in-frame only. The sample includes roughly 700,000 clones, about 74% of them seen just once. The sample comprised memory CD4+ T cells sorted from blood. The subset was: CD45RA-negative fraction. These receptors originate from a woman in her 30s in good health.

This chain uses TRBV6-5 with TRBJ2-2; possible D gene TRBD2, 6 bases. Looked up from germline, CDR1 is MNHEY and CDR2 is SVGAGI. V was cut by 7 bases and J by 1 base, with 13 bases left in between. The CDR3 is made up of 15 amino acids. CDR3: CASTMDYRNTGELFF. For the CDR3, the DNA is TGTGCCAGCACCATGGACTACCGGAACACCGGGGAGCTGTTTTTT.

This clone was seen more than once but under ten times. This CDR3 reads CASSLDLWTSGEETQYF. The CDR3 DNA is TGTGCCAGCAGCTTAGATCTTTGGACTAGCGGCGAAGAGACCCAGTACTTC. This chain links TRBV11-2 with TRBJ2-5; TRBD2 matches at 10 bases. From germline, CDR1 is SGHAT and CDR2 FQNNGV. Trimming cost V 0 bases and J 3 bases; bases outside gene matches: 7. The CDR3 has 17 amino acids.

The V and J genes are TRBV2 and TRBJ2-5; 9 bases map to TRBD1. The CDR3 extends over 15 amino acids. V trimming: 7 bases; J trimming: 3 bases; junction bases outside the gene matches: 9. Germline lookup yields CDR1 SNHLY and CDR2 FYNNEI. CDR3 coding DNA: TGTGCCAGCACCGAACAGGGACAGGGCGAAGAGACCCAGTACTTC. Amino acid sequence: CASTEQGQGEETQYF.

V and J are TRBV6-7 and TRBJ1-5; D is uncertain. TRBV6-7 is an ORF, with its function uncertain. Trimming shortened V by 1 base and J by 0 bases, and 7 bases separated the two germline ends. The CDR3 has 15 amino acids. The chain's CDR3 is CASSYYRDSNQPQHF. For the CDR3, the DNA is TGTGCCAGCAGTTACTACAGAGATAGCAATCAGCCCCAGCATTTT.

The chain recombines TRBV2 with TRBJ1-2; TRBD1 matches 7 bases. The germline CDR1 and CDR2 sequences are SNHLY and FYNNEI. The CDR3 sequence is 14 residues long. After removal of 6 bases from V and 1 base from J, the junction contained 5 bases not matched to a gene. This CDR3 reads CASSPRQGNYGYTF. CDR3 nucleotide sequence: TGTGCCAGCAGCCCACGACAGGGTAACTATGGCTACACCTTC.

This clone has at least ten counts. The chain links TRBV5-5 to TRBJ2-3; TRBD2 aligns across 8 bases. Germline V gene lookup returns CDR1 SGHKS and CDR2 YYEKEE (reference sequence). J lost 1 base, V lost 2 bases, and 9 bases had no gene match. The CDR3 extends over 17 amino acids. The CDR3 DNA sequence: TGTGCCAGCAGCTTTGGTTTGCGCGGGGGGCGCACAGATACGCAGTATTTT. Translating gives CASSFGLRGGRTDTQYF.

This clone has just one count. The chain uses TRBV28 and TRBJ1-5; perhaps TRBD1 as D (5 bases). Germline V gene sequence: CDR1 MDHEN, CDR2 SYDVKM. The CDR3 consists of 11 residues. Trimming removed 5 bases at V and 9 bases at J, with 8 bases between. CDR3 amino acids: CASSPGVPQHF. The CDR3 DNA sequence: TGTGCCAGCAGTCCGGGGGTGCCCCAGCATTTT.

V gene TRBV27 combines with J gene TRBJ2-5, with TRBD1 matching over 8 bases. With V trimmed by 5 bases and J by 7 bases, 9 bases remained unmatched. Germline lookup yields CDR1 MNHEY and CDR2 SMNVEV (reference sequence). This CDR3 has 14 amino acids. The CDR3 sequence: CASSPDRGAGTQYF. CDR3 nucleotides: TGTGCCAGCAGTCCTGACAGGGGAGCAGGGACCCAGTACTTC.

The chain links TRBV10-1 to TRBJ2-2; D not resolved. The CDR3 loop spans 13 amino acids. Trimming shortened V by 4 bases and J by 5 bases, and 8 bases separated the two germline ends. The V gene's germline CDR1 is WNHNN and CDR2 SYGVQD (reference sequence). The CDR3 protein is CASSGLGTGELFF. DNA of the CDR3: TGCGCCAGCAGTGGCCTGGGGACCGGGGAGCTGTTTTTT.

This chain links TRBV27 with TRBJ2-3; D gene ambiguous. The V end lost 2 bases, the J end lost 2 bases, and 5 bases lay between the germline ends. The CDR3 runs 13 residues. The germline V gene encodes CDR1 MNHEY and CDR2 SMNVEV (reference sequence). The CDR3 is CASSLVYTDTQYF. The CDR3 DNA is TGTGCCAGCAGTTTAGTGTACACAGATACGCAGTATTTT.

This clone was counted a single time. The chain is built from TRBV30 and TRBJ2-3; 7 bases line up with TRBD2. Germline V lookup: CDR1 GTSNPN, CDR2 SVGIG (reference sequence). V dropped 0 bases and J dropped 0; count of bases not matched to a gene: 3. The CDR3 spans 15 residues. The chain's CDR3 is CAWSVLLASTDTQYF. CDR3 in DNA: TGTGCCTGGAGTGTACTACTAGCGAGCACAGATACGCAGTATTTT. Based on the CDR3 plus reference TRBV30 and TRBJ2-3, the full variable domain is SQTIHQWPATLVQPVGSPLSLECTVEGTSNPNLYWYRQAAGRGLQLLFYSVGIGQISSEVPQNLSASRPQDRQFILSSKKLLLSDSGFYLCAWSVLLASTDTQYFGPGTRLTVL.

This clone was observed a few times. The genes are TRBV19 and TRBJ2-6; the match to TRBD1 covers 10 bases. The CDR3 runs to 17 residues. The germline gives CDR1 LNHDA, CDR2 SQIVND (reference sequence). With 3 bases clipped from V and 0 bases from J, the junction kept 2 bases outside the gene matches. The CDR3 here is CASSIRTGGSGANVLTF. CDR3 nucleotides: TGTGCCAGTAGTATTCGGACAGGGGGCTCTGGGGCCAACGTCCTGACTTTC.

The rearrangement links TRBV4-2 to TRBJ2-7; 11 positions match TRBD1. Germline values: CDR1 LGHNA, CDR2 YNFKEQ. The CDR3 contains 15 residues. Trimming took 3 bases from V and 4 from J; bases not matched to a gene: 5. The CDR3 reads CASSHGQGAVYEQYF. The DNA of the CDR3 is TGTGCCAGCAGCCACGGACAGGGGGCTGTATACGAGCAGTACTTC.

This chain connects TRBV28 to TRBJ1-5; D unresolved. In germline, CDR1 is MDHEN, CDR2 SYDVKM. Trimming removed 3 bases from V and 2 bases from J, with 11 bases in between. This CDR3 has 15 amino acids. CDR3 region: CASSLEGVGNQPQHF. The CDR3 DNA follows: TGTGCCAGCAGTTTGGAAGGAGTTGGCAATCAGCCCCAGCATTTT.

The J gene is TRBJ2-7, the V gene TRBV28; D possibly corresponds to TRBD2 (6 bases). Germline CDR1 and CDR2: MDHEN and SYDVKM. V was trimmed by 3 bases and J by 4 bases, leaving 13 bases between them. This CDR3 contains 14 residues. Here the CDR3 reads CASSLALSGYEQYF. The CDR3 DNA sequence: TGTGCCAGCAGTTTGGCGCTTAGCGGATACGAGCAGTACTTC.

The rearrangement uses TRBV4-2 and TRBJ2-3; TRBD1 agrees at 8 bases. Looked up from germline, CDR1 is LGHNA and CDR2 is YNFKEQ. This CDR3 is built from 15 residues. The V and J ends lost 2 bases and 3 bases, in that order; junction bases with no gene match: 4. The CDR3 nucleotides read TGTGCCAGCAGCCAACCTGACAGGGGAACAGATACGCAGTATTTT. Protein: CASSQPDRGTDTQYF.

The rearrangement uses TRBV28 and TRBJ2-2, with TRBD2 matching over 11 bases. The germline gives CDR1 MDHEN, CDR2 SYDVKM. This CDR3 is 19 amino acids long. V lost 7 bases to trimming and J lost 9 bases; unmatched junction nucleotides: 22. The chain's CDR3 is CASTLTPWGSGRERRELFF. In nucleotides, the CDR3 is TGTGCCAGCACTCTAACCCCTTGGGGTAGCGGGAGGGAAAGACGGGAGCTGTTTTTT. Supplemented by reference TRBV28 and TRBJ2-2, the full variable domain reads DVKVTQSSRYLVKRTGEKVFLECVQDMDHENMFWYRQDPGLGLRLIYFSYDVKMKEKGDIPEGYSVSREKKERFSLILESASTNQTSMYLCASTLTPWGSGRERRELFFGEGSRLTVL.